The source of this T cell receptor beta chain is a study of blood T cell repertoires in COVID-19. Germline V gene data show CDR1 as GTSNPN and CDR2 as SVGIG (reference sequence). CDR3 length equals 16 residues. V lost 3 bases to trimming and J lost 1 base, with 16 bases between them. Original handling: Amplification from reference gene primers served as the basis for estimated nucleated cell counts. The repertoire was sequenced with immunoSEQ multiplex PCR; TCRdb's copy has only in-frame clones and lacks some. V and J calls and clone size follow that table, whereas D and trimming were derived from the DNA. The repertoire includes around 12,000 clones, approximately 88% of them detected once, and just under 30% sits in the top ten.

V and J are TRBV30 and TRBJ1-5; D might be TRBD1 (5 bases). Source material: peripheral blood. This TCR came from a human donor in a cohort sampled during active COVID-19. This CDR3 reads CAWRSGGSLSNQPQHF. In DNA form, the CDR3 reads TGTGCCTGGAGGTCGGGGGGGAGTCTGAGCAATCAGCCCCAGCATTTT.